This T cell receptor beta chain was sequenced during a study of OX40 agonist ivuxolimab in advanced cancers. With respect to the entire study: Ivuxolimab, which targeted the costimulatory receptor OX40 (CD134), was an agonistic, fully human IgG2 monoclonal antibody. Intravenous ivuxolimab was administered to patients every 2 weeks at six dose levels: 0.01, 0.1, 0.3, 1.5, 3 and 10 mg/kg. Of the roughly 54 patients in dose escalation, 19 had hepatocellular carcinoma, roughly 15 had melanoma, 9 had renal cell carcinoma and 9 had head and neck cancer. In the dose-escalation cohort, roughly 82% of patients were male, and the mean age was around 65 years with a range of about 20 to 79. Prior anti-PD-1, anti-PD-L1 or anti-CTLA-4 therapy was permitted, and 40% of dose-escalation patients had received checkpoint inhibitors. Three dose-escalation patients achieved partial responses, one with hepatocellular carcinoma and two with cutaneous melanoma. Peripheral TCRbeta sequencing was intended to test whether TCR sequence diversity was altered and clonal T-cell expansion was caused by ivuxolimab. The monotherapy dose-escalation portion (N of about 57 patients) of the phase I ivuxolimab trial is reported in the paper. The full study reports these points: The antigen specificity of the clonally expanded peripheral T cells was not determined. After ivuxolimab, expanded clones were on average more numerous among CD8+ T cells than among CD4+ T cells. At doses of 0.1 to 3.0 mg/kg, clonal expansion of both CD4+ and CD8+ T cells in blood was seen between baseline and week 6. Low levels of normalized T-cell clonal expansion were also seen in some patients who did not respond. Partial responders in the 0.1-3.0 mg/kg groups had among the lowest normalized peripheral clonal expansion, especially among CD8+ T cells.

Patients with a history of autoimmune disease or receiving systemic immunosuppression were excluded from the trial. Peripheral blood for TCR sequencing was drawn from every dose cohort at baseline, at cycle 4 day 1 and at cycle 7 day 1. Samples were obtained from an open-label, multicenter, first-in-human phase I dose-escalation trial of ivuxolimab. Adults with locally advanced or metastatic head and neck squamous cell, hepatocellular, melanoma or renal cell carcinoma were enrolled in the trial. Before TCR sequencing, CD4+ T cells and CD8+ T cells from peripheral blood were sorted into separate populations. In regard to this clone: Its antigen is unknown. No per-base quality is available; no much larger clone lies one base away.

The cysteine opens and the phenylalanine closes a CDR3 of 14 amino acids. The only DNA kept is the CDR3, 42 bases in frame from the first base. The trim is 5 bases for V and 5 bases for J, with a gap of 15 bases between the germline ends. CDR1 and CDR2 (LNHDA, SQIVND) derive from the germline V gene (reference sequence). Genomic DNA was isolated from the sorted cells so that the TCRbeta CDR3 region could be sequenced. The immunoSEQ Assay was used for sequencing of TCRbeta CDR3 regions. Held by TCRdb, this immuneACCESS table contains in-frame sequences only and omits some clones. Under half of the omission traces to an unresolved V gene where checked; the cause of the rest is unknown. Here the sample has 20,000 to 25,000 clones; 75% to 95% occur a single time. Roughly 60% of the sample rests with the top ten.

This sequence was found in an adult with an advanced solid tumor such as melanoma, head and neck, liver or kidney cancer. The chain links TRBV19 with TRBJ2-5; matching of 6 bases hints at TRBD1 as the D gene. The sequencing here drew on CD4+ or CD8+ T cells sorted from blood, taken in a trial of the OX40 agonist ivuxolimab. This receptor carries the CDR3 CASSRWGRGETQYF. Here is the DNA: TGTGCCAGTAGTCGTTGGGGGCGAGGGGAGACCCAGTACTTC.